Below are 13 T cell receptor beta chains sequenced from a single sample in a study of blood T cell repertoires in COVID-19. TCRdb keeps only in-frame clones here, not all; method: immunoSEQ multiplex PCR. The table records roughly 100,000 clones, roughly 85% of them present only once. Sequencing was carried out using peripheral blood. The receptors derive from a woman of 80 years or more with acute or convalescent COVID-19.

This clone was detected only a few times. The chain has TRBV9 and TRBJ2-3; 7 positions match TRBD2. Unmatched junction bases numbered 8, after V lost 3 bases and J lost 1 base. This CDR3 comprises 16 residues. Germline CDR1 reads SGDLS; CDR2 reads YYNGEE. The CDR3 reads CASSETAAGRTDTQYF. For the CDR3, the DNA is TGTGCCAGCAGCGAAACCGCAGCGGGACGCACAGATACGCAGTATTTT.

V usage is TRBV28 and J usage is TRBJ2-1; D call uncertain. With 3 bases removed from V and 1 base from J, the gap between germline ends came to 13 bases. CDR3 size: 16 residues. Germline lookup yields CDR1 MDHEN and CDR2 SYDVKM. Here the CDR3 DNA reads TGTGCCAGCAGTTTGACTGCAGACCTTTCCTACAATGAGCAGTTCTTC. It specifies CASSLTADLSYNEQFF.

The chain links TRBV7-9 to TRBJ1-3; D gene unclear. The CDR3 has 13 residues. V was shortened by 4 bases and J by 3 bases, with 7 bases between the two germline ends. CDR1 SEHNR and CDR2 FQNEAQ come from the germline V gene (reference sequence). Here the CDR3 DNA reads TGTGCCAGCAGCTCAGATGTTGGAAACACCATATATTTT. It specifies CASSSDVGNTIYF.

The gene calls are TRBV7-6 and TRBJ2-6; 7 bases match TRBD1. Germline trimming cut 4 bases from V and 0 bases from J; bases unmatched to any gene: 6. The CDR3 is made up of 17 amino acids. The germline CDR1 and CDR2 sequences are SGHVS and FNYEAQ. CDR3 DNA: TGTGCCAGCAGCTCACGACAGGGAATCTCTGGGGCCAACGTCCTGACTTTC. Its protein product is CASSSRQGISGANVLTF.

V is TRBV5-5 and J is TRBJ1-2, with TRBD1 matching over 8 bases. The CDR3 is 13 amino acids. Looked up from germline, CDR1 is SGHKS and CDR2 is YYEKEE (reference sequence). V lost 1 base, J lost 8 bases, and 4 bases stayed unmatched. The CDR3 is CASSLLGQGGYTF. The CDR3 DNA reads TGTGCCAGCAGCTTGCTCGGACAGGGAGGCTACACCTTC. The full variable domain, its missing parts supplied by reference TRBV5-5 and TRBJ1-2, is DAGVTQSPTHLIKTRGQQVTLRCSPISGHKSVSWYQQVLGQGPQFIFQYYEKEERGRGNFPDRFSARQFPNYSSELNVNALLLGDSALYLCASSLLGQGGYTFGSGTRLTVV.

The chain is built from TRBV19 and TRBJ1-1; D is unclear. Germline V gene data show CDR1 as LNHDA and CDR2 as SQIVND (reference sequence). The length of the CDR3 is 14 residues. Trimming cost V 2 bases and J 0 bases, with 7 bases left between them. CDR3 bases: TGTGCCAGTAGTATATCGGTCATGAACACTGAAGCTTTCTTT. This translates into CASSISVMNTEAFF.

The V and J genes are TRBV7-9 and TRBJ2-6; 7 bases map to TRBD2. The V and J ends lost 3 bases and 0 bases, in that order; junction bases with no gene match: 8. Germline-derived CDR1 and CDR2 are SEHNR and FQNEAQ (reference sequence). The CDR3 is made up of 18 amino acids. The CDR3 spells CASSFPSGAYSGANVLTF. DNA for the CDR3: TGTGCCAGCAGCTTCCCTAGCGGAGCTTACTCTGGGGCCAACGTCCTGACTTTC.

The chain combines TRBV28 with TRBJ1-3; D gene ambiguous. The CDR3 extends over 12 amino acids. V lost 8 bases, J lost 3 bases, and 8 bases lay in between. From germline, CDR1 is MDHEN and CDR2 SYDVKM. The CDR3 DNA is TGTGCCAGCTTCGAGGTTGGAAACACCATATATTTT. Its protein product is CASFEVGNTIYF.

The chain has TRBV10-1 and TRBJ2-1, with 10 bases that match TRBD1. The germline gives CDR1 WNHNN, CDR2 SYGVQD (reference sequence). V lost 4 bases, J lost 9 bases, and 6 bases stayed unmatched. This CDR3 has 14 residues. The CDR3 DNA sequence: TGCGCCAGCAGTGTAATCCGGGACAGGGGTGAGCAGTTCTTC. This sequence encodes CASSVIRDRGEQFF.

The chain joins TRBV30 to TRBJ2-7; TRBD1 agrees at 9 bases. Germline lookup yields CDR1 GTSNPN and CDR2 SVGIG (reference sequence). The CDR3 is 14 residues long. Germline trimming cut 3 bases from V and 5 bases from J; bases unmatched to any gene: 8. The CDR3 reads CAWSGQGPKNEQYV. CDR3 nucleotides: TGTGCCTGGAGCGGACAGGGGCCTAAGAACGAGCAGTACGTC.

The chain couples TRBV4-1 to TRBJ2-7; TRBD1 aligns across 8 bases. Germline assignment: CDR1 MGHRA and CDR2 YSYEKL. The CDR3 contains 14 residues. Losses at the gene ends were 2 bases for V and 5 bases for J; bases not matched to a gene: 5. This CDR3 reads CASSQPLQGDEQYF. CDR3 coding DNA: TGCGCCAGCAGCCAACCATTACAGGGGGACGAGCAGTACTTC.

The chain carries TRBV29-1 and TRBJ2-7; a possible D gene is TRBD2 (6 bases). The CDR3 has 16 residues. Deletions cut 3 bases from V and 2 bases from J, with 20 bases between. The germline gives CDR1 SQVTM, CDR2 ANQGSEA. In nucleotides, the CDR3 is TGCAGCGTTGAGATATCTCTGCGGACGGGAGCCTACGAGCAGTACTTC. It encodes CSVEISLRTGAYEQYF.

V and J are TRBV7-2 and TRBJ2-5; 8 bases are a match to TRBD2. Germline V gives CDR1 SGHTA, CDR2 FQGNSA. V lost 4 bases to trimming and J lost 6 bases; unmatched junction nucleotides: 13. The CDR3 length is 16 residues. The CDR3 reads CASSSAGAGATKTQYF. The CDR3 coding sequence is TGTGCCAGCAGCTCAGCGGGGGCGGGGGCCACGAAGACCCAGTACTTC.